This T cell receptor beta chain was captured in a study of blood T cell repertoires in COVID-19. Original processing notes: The assay estimated nucleated cells by amplifying reference gene primers. Produced via immunoSEQ multiplex PCR; TCRdb's table is partial and in-frame only. That table is the source of V, J and clone size, and D and trimming were worked out from the DNA. The sample yields roughly 250,000 clones, around 87% seen once. After removal of 3 bases from V and 8 bases from J, the junction contained 6 bases not matched to a gene. Germline-derived CDR1 and CDR2 are ENHRY and SYGVKD. The CDR3 loop spans 13 amino acids.

The chain carries TRBV10-3 and TRBJ1-2; 7 bases map to TRBD1. The source is a woman in her fifties or sixties with acute or convalescent COVID-19. Sequenced material: peripheral blood. The DNA for the CDR3 is TGTGCCATCAGTGAAGGTTCAGGGGGAGGCTACACCTTC. It encodes CAISEGSGGGYTF.